A single sample is the source of the 21 T cell receptor beta chains below, sequenced in a study of cytomegalovirus exposure and HLA in healthy donors. The study ran its PCR with 60 Vbeta and 13 Jbeta primers. The assay was immunoSEQ multiplex PCR, and TCRdb's table has in-frame clones only and misses some. The table lists some 200,000 clones, 70% to 80% of them singletons. The sample consisted of PBMCs. These receptors were collected from a girl aged 10-17 years in good health and CMV-seropositive.

As to this clone: This specimen includes other DNA sequences encoding the same CDR3. The V call is TRBV15, the J call TRBJ2-2, with D possibly being TRBD1 (5 bases). The CDR3 runs 13 residues. With 4 bases removed from V and 6 bases from J, the gap between germline ends came to 9 bases. The germline gives CDR1 LNHNV, CDR2 YYDKDF (reference sequence). CDR3 DNA sequence: TGTGCCACCAGCACCGACAGAGCCGGGGAGCTGTTTTTT. This encodes CATSTDRAGELFF.

CDR3 protein: CAISESSASGTQYF. CDR3 DNA sequence: TGTGCCATCAGTGAGTCATCGGCTAGTGGGACCCAGTACTTC. The chain links TRBV10-3 to TRBJ2-5; D unresolved. The CDR3 is made up of 14 amino acids. CDR1 and CDR2 (germline): ENHRY, SYGVKD. Trimming cost V 0 bases and J 7 bases, with 12 bases left between them.

This chain joins TRBV5-1 and TRBJ2-2; 10 nucleotides agree with TRBD2. V shed 1 base, J shed 3 bases, and the junction held 0 bases outside the gene matches. The CDR3 sequence is 15 residues long. The germline V gene has CDR1 SGHRS and CDR2 YFSETQ. CDR3 sequence: CASSLLAGDTGELFF. The CDR3 DNA follows: TGCGCCAGCAGCTTGCTAGCGGGGGACACCGGGGAGCTGTTTTTT.

The V gene is TRBV30, the J gene TRBJ1-5, with TRBD1 matching over 9 bases. In germline, CDR1 is GTSNPN, CDR2 SVGIG (reference sequence). Unmatched junction bases numbered 6, after V lost 2 bases and J lost 4 bases. This CDR3 has 15 amino acids. This chain's CDR3 is CAWSPGTGFNQPQHF. The CDR3 coding sequence is TGTGCCTGGAGTCCAGGGACAGGGTTTAATCAGCCCCAGCATTTT.

The chain couples TRBV5-4 to TRBJ2-1; TRBD2 agrees at 7 bases. Looked up from germline, CDR1 is SGHNT and CDR2 is YYREEE (reference sequence). The CDR3 is 15 residues long. V was pared by 4 bases and J by 6 bases, with 10 bases of the junction left unmatched. The CDR3 DNA reads TGTGCCAGCAGCGTAGACCGGGACTATCTCAATGAGCAGTTCTTC. This translates into CASSVDRDYLNEQFF.

This clone was observed a few times. This rearrangement joins TRBV4-3 to TRBJ1-6, with a tentative D call TRBD1 (5 bases). Trimming stripped 2 bases from V and 9 bases from J, with 17 bases between. CDR3 length equals 16 residues. The germline gives CDR1 LGHNA, CDR2 YSLEER. The CDR3 here is CASSQTWAGNGSPLHF. In DNA, the CDR3 is TGCGCCAGCAGCCAAACGTGGGCAGGGAACGGTTCACCCCTCCACTTT.

This rearrangement joins TRBV7-2 to TRBJ2-7, with D possibly being TRBD2 (5 bases). CDR3 length: 15 residues. V was pared by 5 bases and J by 1 base, with 15 bases between. CDR1 SGHTA and CDR2 FQGNSA come from the germline V gene. For the CDR3, the DNA is TGTGCCAGCAGCCCGCGGGCTCTGGGGTCCTACGAGCAGTACTTC. Translated, it gives CASSPRALGSYEQYF.

This clone was seen a handful of times. The genes are TRBV18 and TRBJ1-1; 7 bases are a match to TRBD1. Germline CDR1 and CDR2: KGHSH and LQKENI. With 4 bases clipped from V and 3 bases from J, the junction kept 5 bases outside the gene matches. The CDR3 has 14 residues. CDR3 nucleotides: TGTGCCAGCTCACAAGCCGGGACAGACACTGAAGCTTTCTTT. Protein sequence: CASSQAGTDTEAFF. Looking up the rest from reference TRBV18 and TRBJ1-1 gives the full variable domain: NAGVMQNPRHLVRRRGQEARLRCSPMKGHSHVYWYRQLPEEGLKFMVYLQKENIIDESGMPKERFSAEFPKEGPSILRIQQVVRGDSAAYFCASSQAGTDTEAFFGQGTRLTVV.

This clone was observed a few times. The V gene is TRBV5-4, the J gene TRBJ2-7, with 7 bases identical to TRBD1. CDR1 is SGHNT, CDR2 YYREEE, per germline (reference sequence). The CDR3 length is 16 residues. V shed 3 bases, J shed 6 bases, and the junction held 15 bases outside the gene matches. The CDR3 DNA sequence: TGTGCCAGCAGCTCGTCCGGGACAGCCATCCAGGGCGAGCAGTACTTC. This codes for CASSSSGTAIQGEQYF.

This chain joins TRBV5-6 and TRBJ2-7; maybe TRBD1 (6 bases). Trimming removed 6 bases from V and 3 bases from J, with 22 bases in between. The CDR3 is 16 amino acids. Germline V gives CDR1 SGHDT, CDR2 YYEEEE. In nucleotides, the CDR3 is TGTGCCAGCAAATTATGGACCGCGGACAGATACTACGAGCAGTACTTC. Residues: CASKLWTADRYYEQYF.

The rearrangement links TRBV6-4 to TRBJ2-7; a weak D match, TRBD2 (5 bases). Germline V gene data show CDR1 as MRHNA and CDR2 as SNTAGT. The CDR3 spans 13 residues. Trimming pared 10 bases from V and 2 bases from J, leaving 15 bases between. CDR3 in amino acids: CATPRGSPYEQYF. The CDR3 region has the DNA TGTGCCACCCCCCGGGGAAGCCCCTACGAGCAGTACTTC.

The chain links TRBV7-2 to TRBJ1-1; a weak D match, TRBD1 (6 bases). Germline-derived CDR1 and CDR2 are SGHTA and FQGNSA. CDR3 length: 16 residues. V shed 6 bases and J shed 2 bases, with 19 bases lying between them. The CDR3 sequence: CASRSVAGVGNTEAFF. The CDR3 coding sequence is TGTGCCAGCAGATCGGTGGCAGGGGTCGGAAACACTGAAGCTTTCTTT. Full variable domain (rest looked up from reference TRBV7-2 and TRBJ1-1): GAGVSQSPSNKVTEKGKDVELRCDPISGHTALYWYRQSLGQGLEFLIYFQGNSAPDKSGLPSDRFSAERTGGSVSTLTIQRTQQEDSAVYLCASRSVAGVGNTEAFFGQGTRLTVV.

The CDR3 DNA reads TGTGCCATCGGTATAGCGGGGGGGCCATCTGAGCAGTTCTTC. This codes for CAIGIAGGPSEQFF. The genes are TRBV10-3 and TRBJ2-1; 11 bases are shared with TRBD2. J was trimmed by 9 bases and V by 8 bases; bases with no gene match: 9. CDR3 length: 14 residues. Germline V CDR1 and CDR2: ENHRY, SYGVKD.

The chain couples TRBV2 to TRBJ1-1; 7 nucleotides align to TRBD1. The CDR3 has 15 residues. Germline lookup yields CDR1 SNHLY and CDR2 FYNNEI. V dropped 7 bases and J dropped 4; count of bases not matched to a gene: 12. CDR3 in amino acids: CASNSLGQKSTEAFF. The CDR3 DNA is TGTGCCAGCAATTCCTTGGGACAGAAAAGCACTGAAGCTTTCTTT.

The V gene is TRBV19, the J gene TRBJ1-5; no definite D call. The germline V gene encodes CDR1 LNHDA and CDR2 SQIVND (reference sequence). V lost 6 bases and J lost 0, with 12 bases in between. There are 15 residues in the CDR3. This CDR3 reads CASRFLQVSNQPQHF. CDR3 bases: TGTGCCAGTAGATTTCTCCAGGTTAGCAATCAGCCCCAGCATTTT.

The chain combines TRBV6-4 with TRBJ2-1; D may be TRBD2 (7 bases). V was trimmed by 3 bases and J by 8 bases, leaving 14 bases between them. The CDR3 has 14 amino acids. From germline, CDR1 is MRHNA and CDR2 SNTAGT. This CDR3 is CASSDGGGSDEQFF. The CDR3 DNA is TGTGCCAGCAGTGATGGGGGGGGCAGCGATGAGCAGTTCTTC.

This chain joins TRBV11-3 and TRBJ2-7, with 9 bases lining up with TRBD2. The V gene's germline CDR1 is SGHNT and CDR2 YENEEA. V lost 5 bases to trimming and J lost 5 bases; unmatched junction nucleotides: 10. CDR3 size: 15 residues. The CDR3 reads CASSPRVASGDEQYF. The CDR3 nucleotides read TGTGCCAGCAGCCCCCGGGTGGCTAGCGGGGACGAGCAGTACTTC.

This clone was recorded only once. Distinct nucleotide sequences in the sample also encode this CDR3. The chain links TRBV5-1 to TRBJ2-3; 7 nucleotides align to TRBD2. There are 15 residues in the CDR3. V was pared by 0 bases and J by 0 bases, with 1 base of the junction left unmatched. Germline V gene sequence: CDR1 SGHRS, CDR2 YFSETQ. The CDR3 nucleotides are TGCGCCAGCAGCTTGGGCGGGGGTAGCACAGATACGCAGTATTTT. It yields the protein CASSLGGGSTDTQYF.

This clone was counted once. The chain combines TRBV5-3 with TRBJ2-5; tentative D call: TRBD2 (5 bases). TRBV5-3 is annotated as an ORF whose role is uncertain. Between the trimmed V and J ends, which lost 3 bases and 0 bases, there was a span of 6 bases. The length of the CDR3 is 13 residues. Here the CDR3 DNA reads TGTGCCAGAAGCTGGCGGGACCAAGAGACCCAGTACTTC. This encodes CARSWRDQETQYF.

The chain recombines TRBV6-5 with TRBJ1-2; TRBD1 matches at 11 bases. Germline V gene sequence: CDR1 MNHEY, CDR2 SVGAGI. V was pared by 0 bases and J by 4 bases, with 1 base of the junction left unmatched. The CDR3 covers 15 residues. The CDR3 DNA reads as TGTGCCAGCAGTTACTCCGGGACAGGGGGCTATGGCTACACCTTC. It encodes CASSYSGTGGYGYTF.

This clone was recorded a few times. The chain carries TRBV19 and TRBJ2-1, with TRBD2 matching over 13 bases. V shed 7 bases, J shed 3 bases, and the junction held 6 bases outside the gene matches. Germline CDR1 is LNHDA and CDR2 is SQIVND (reference sequence). This CDR3 spans 16 amino acids. As DNA, the CDR3 is TGTGCCAGTACCCCGACTAGCGGGGGGTTCTACAATGAGCAGTTCTTC. Protein sequence: CASTPTSGGFYNEQFF.